This T cell receptor beta chain stems from a study of cytomegalovirus exposure and HLA in healthy donors. Use of 60 Vbeta and 13 Jbeta primers characterized the PCR. Repertoires were generated with immunoSEQ multiplex PCR, while TCRdb's copy carries only in-frame clones and drops some. The sample shows over 75,000 clones, about two thirds of them seen only once. J lost 13 bases, V lost 6 bases, and 20 bases had no gene match. There are 15 residues in the CDR3. CDR1 MNHEY and CDR2 SVGAGI come from the germline V gene. The source material was PBMCs. The V and J genes are TRBV6-5 and TRBJ2-7, with 8 bases fitting TRBD1. This receptor was obtained from a human donor in good health. The CDR3 sequence: CASRKAGTGTFGLYF. CDR3 coding DNA: TGTGCCAGCAGGAAAGCCGGGACAGGTACCTTCGGGCTTTACTTC.